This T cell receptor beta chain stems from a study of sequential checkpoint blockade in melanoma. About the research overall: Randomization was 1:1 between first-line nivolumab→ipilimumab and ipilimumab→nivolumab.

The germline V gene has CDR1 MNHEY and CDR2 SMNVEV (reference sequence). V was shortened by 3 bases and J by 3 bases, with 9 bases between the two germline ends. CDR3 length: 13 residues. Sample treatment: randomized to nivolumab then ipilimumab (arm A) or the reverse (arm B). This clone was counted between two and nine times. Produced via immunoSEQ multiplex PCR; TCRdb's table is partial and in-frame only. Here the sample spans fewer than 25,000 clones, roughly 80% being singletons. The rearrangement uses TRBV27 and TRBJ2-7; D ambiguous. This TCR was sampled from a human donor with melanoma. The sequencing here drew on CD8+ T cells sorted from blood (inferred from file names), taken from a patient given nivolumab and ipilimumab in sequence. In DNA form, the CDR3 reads TGTGCCAGCAGTTTGTCCCCTAACTACGAGCAGTACTTC. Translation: CASSLSPNYEQYF.